This T cell receptor (beta chain) was obtained from a study of blood T cell repertoires in COVID-19. Whole-study context: Italy, Spain and the United States were the sources of the convalescent and acute COVID-19 samples. The cDNA or gDNA used as material had been derived from T cells, B-cell-depleted T cells, or PBMCs.

Profiled with immunoSEQ multiplex PCR; TCRdb holds only in-frame clones, not every one. Of about 490,000 clones in the sample, 75% to 90% were seen once. The germline CDR1 and CDR2 sequences are KGHSH and LQKENI. With 5 bases removed from V and 9 bases from J, the gap between germline ends came to 17 bases. This CDR3 spans 14 amino acids. The sequence came from a human donor in a cohort sampled during active COVID-19. The sequenced material came from peripheral blood. This chain links TRBV18 with TRBJ1-5; perhaps TRBD1 as D (5 bases). CDR3 amino acids: CASSNGGGLGPQHF. CDR3 nucleotide sequence: TGTGCCAGCTCAAACGGGGGGGGACTGGGGCCCCAGCATTTT.